This T cell receptor (beta chain) stems from a study of cytomegalovirus exposure and HLA in healthy donors. A single count supports this clone. Primers included in the PCR were 60 Vbeta and 13 Jbeta primers. TCRdb's table, derived via immunoSEQ multiplex PCR, lists solely in-frame clones and lacks some. The sample has about 160,000 clones, over 75% seen once; the top ten hold less than 2%. From germline, CDR1 is SGHTA and CDR2 FQGNSA. This CDR3 spans 13 amino acids. V was trimmed by 4 bases and J by 4 bases, leaving 10 bases between them. The chain has TRBV7-2 and TRBJ1-2; maybe TRBD1 (5 bases). This clonotype was sampled from a woman aged 18-29 years in good health and CMV-seronegative. The source material was PBMCs. In DNA, the CDR3 is TGTGCCAGCAGCTCGTCAGGGTCCTATGGCTACACCTTC. Translating gives CASSSSGSYGYTF.